This T cell receptor beta chain was sequenced for a study of blood T cell repertoires in COVID-19. Per the germline V gene, CDR1 is MNHEY and CDR2 is SVGEGT. Deletions cut 0 bases from V and 12 bases from J, with 12 bases between. The CDR3 contains 14 residues. TCRdb keeps only in-frame clones here, not all; method: immunoSEQ multiplex PCR. Of roughly 13,000 clones in the sample, around 82% were seen once. The TCR was taken from a human donor in a cohort sampled during active COVID-19. The sample taken for sequencing was peripheral blood. The genes are TRBV6-2 or TRBV6-3 and TRBJ1-6; D gene uncertain. CDR3 in DNA: TGTGCCAGCAGTTACTCTCTAAGTTCCCGACCCCTCCACTTT. This sequence encodes CASSYSLSSRPLHF.